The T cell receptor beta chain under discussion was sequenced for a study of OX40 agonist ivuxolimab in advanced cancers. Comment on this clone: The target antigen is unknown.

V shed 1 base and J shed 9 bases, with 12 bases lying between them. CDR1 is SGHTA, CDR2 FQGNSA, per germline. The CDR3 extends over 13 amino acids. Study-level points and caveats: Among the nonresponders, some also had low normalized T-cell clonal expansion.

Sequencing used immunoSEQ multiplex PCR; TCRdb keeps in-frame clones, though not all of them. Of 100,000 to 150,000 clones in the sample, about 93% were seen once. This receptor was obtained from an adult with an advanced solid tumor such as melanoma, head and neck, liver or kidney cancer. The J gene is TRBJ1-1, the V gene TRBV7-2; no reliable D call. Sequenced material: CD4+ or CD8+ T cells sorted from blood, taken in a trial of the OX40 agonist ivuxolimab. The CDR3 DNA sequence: TGTGCCAGCAGCTTAGTACTACTCGGACAAGCTTTCTTT. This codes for CASSLVLLGQAFF.